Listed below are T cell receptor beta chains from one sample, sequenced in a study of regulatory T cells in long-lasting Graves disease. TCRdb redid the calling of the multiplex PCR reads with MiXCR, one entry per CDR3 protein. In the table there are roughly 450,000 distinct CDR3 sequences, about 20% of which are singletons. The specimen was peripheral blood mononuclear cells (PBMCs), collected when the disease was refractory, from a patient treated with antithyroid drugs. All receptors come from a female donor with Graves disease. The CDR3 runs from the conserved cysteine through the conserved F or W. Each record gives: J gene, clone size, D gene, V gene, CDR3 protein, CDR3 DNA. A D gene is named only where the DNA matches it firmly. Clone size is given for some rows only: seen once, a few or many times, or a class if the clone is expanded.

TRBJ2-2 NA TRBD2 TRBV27 CASSRTSVGELFF TGTGCCAGCAGTAGGACTAGCGTCGGGGAGCTGTTTTTT
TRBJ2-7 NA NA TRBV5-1 CASGGTAYEQYF TGCGCCAGCGGCGGGACAGCCTACGAGCAGTACTTC
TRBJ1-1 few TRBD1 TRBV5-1 CASSLVGQGSVVITEAFF TGCGCCAGCAGCTTGGTGGGACAGGGCTCTGTGGTGATCACTGAAGCTTTCTTT
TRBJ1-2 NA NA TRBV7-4 CASSLPGDSGYTF TGTGCCAGCAGCTTACCTGGAGACTCAGGCTACACCTTC
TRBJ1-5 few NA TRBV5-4 CASSLEFEPQHF TGTGCCAGCAGCTTGGAATTTGAGCCCCAGCATTTT
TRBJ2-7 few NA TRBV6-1 CASSSGGQRYEQYF TGTGCCAGCTCCTCGGGGGGCCAGCGGTACGAGCAGTACTTC
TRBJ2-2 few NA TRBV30 CAWSVHPGELFF TGTGCCTGGAGTGTACATCCCGGGGAGCTGTTTTTT
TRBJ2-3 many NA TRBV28 CASSLGGTDTQYF TGTGCCAGCAGTTTGGGGGGCACAGATACGCAGTATTTT
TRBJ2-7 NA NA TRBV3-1 CASSPMSSYEQYF TGTGCCAGCAGCCCGATGTCTAGTTACGAGCAGTACTTC
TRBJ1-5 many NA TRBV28 CASSFLALHRSNQPQHF TGTGCCAGCAGTTTCTTAGCCCTACATCGTAGCAATCAGCCCCAGCATTTT
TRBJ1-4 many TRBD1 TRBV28 CASSSRDRDLKLFF TGTGCCAGCAGTTCCCGGGACAGGGACCTTAAACTGTTTTTT
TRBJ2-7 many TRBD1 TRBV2 CASRAGQGVGHGEQYF TGTGCCAGCAGGGCGGGACAGGGGGTAGGCCACGGCGAGCAGTACTTC
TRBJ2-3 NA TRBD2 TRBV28 CASSYRLAATDTQYF TGTGCCAGCAGTTACCGACTAGCGGCCACAGATACGCAGTATTTT
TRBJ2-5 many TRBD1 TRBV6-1 CASSADRGIGETQYF TGTGCCAGCAGCGCCGACAGGGGAATAGGGGAGACCCAGTACTTC
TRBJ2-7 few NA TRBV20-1 CSARSWRGVGEQYF TGCAGTGCTAGATCCTGGCGGGGAGTGGGTGAGCAGTACTTC
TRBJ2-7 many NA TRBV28 CASSLPGVRLEQYF TGTGCCAGCAGTTTGCCGGGAGTGCGGCTCGAGCAGTACTTC
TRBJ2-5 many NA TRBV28 CASNPRGTATKTQYF TGTGCCAGCAACCCCCGGGGGACTGCAACGAAGACCCAGTACTTC
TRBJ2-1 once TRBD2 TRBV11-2 CASSLSGLAGGKQFF TGTGCCAGCAGCTTAAGCGGACTAGCGGGGGGGAAGCAGTTCTTC
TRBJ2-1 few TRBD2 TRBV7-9 CASSLRAGVNEQFF TGTGCCAGCAGCTTACGCGCGGGGGTCAATGAGCAGTTCTTC
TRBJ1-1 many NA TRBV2 CASSTGRLLAAFF TGTGCCAGCTCCACCGGACGTCTCTTGGCAGCTTTCTTT
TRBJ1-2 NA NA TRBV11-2 CASSFQAGSGGYTF TGTGCCAGCAGCTTTCAGGCGGGGTCGGGAGGCTACACCTTC
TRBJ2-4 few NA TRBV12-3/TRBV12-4 CASSLVPPLAENIQYF TGTGCCAGCAGTCTGGTCCCGCCTCTAGCCGAAAACATTCAGTACTTC
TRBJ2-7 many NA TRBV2 CASRGRSSYEQYF TGTGCCAGCAGAGGACGGAGCTCCTACGAGCAGTACTTC
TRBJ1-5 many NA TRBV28 CASSLSGWQPQHF TGTGCCAGCAGTTTGTCAGGCTGGCAGCCCCAGCATTTT
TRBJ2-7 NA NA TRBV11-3 CASSLPRQGRGYEQYF TGTGCCAGCAGCTTACCGAGACAGGGCCGGGGGTACGAGCAGTACTTC
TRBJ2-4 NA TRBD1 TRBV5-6 CASSLGQGANIQYF TGTGCCAGCAGCTTGGGACAGGGGGCAAACATTCAGTACTTC
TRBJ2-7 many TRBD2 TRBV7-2 CASSWTSDSYEQYF TGTGCCAGCAGCTGGACTAGCGACTCCTACGAGCAGTACTTC
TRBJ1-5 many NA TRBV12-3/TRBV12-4 CASSPTSGTRNQPQHF TGTGCCAGCAGTCCAACCTCCGGGACACGAAATCAGCCCCAGCATTTT
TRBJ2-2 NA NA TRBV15 CATTGGTKSNTGELFF TGTGCCACCACTGGCGGGACAAAATCGAACACCGGGGAGCTGTTTTTT
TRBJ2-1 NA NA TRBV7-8 CASSLDGNSYNEQFF TGTGCCAGCAGCTTAGACGGCAATTCCTACAATGAGCAGTTCTTC
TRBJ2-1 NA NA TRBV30 CAWSQGEQFF TGTGCCTGGAGTCAGGGGGAGCAGTTCTTC
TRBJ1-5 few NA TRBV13 CASSSTLSGQPQHF TGTGCCAGCAGCTCCACACTCTCAGGTCAGCCCCAGCATTTT
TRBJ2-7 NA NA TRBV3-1 CASSPWPGSSYEQYF TGTGCCAGCAGCCCATGGCCAGGAAGCTCCTACGAGCAGTACTTC
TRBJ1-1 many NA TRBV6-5 CASSYGRSEAFF TGTGCCAGCAGTTATGGCAGGTCGGAAGCTTTCTTT
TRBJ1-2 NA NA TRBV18 CASSPETVNYGYTF TGTGCCAGCTCACCAGAGACAGTTAACTATGGCTACACCTTC
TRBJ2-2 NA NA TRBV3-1 CASSQEFGLGELFF TGTGCCAGCAGCCAAGAATTCGGGCTCGGGGAGCTGTTTTTT
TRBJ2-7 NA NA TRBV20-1 CSARLPGLTYEQYF TGCAGTGCTAGACTGCCGGGACTCACCTACGAGCAGTACTTC
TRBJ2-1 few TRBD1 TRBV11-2 CASSPDGQGYNEQFF TGTGCCAGCAGCCCCGATGGACAGGGCTACAATGAGCAGTTCTTC
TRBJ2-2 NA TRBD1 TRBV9 CASSSRQGGVGELFF TGTGCCAGCAGCTCGAGACAGGGGGGGGTCGGGGAGCTGTTTTTT
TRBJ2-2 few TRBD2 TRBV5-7 CASSLKGLAGELNTGELFF TGTGCCAGCAGCTTAAAAGGACTAGCGGGCGAATTGAACACCGGGGAGCTGTTTTTT
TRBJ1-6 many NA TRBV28 CASSLRRSRRDSPLHF TGTGCCAGCAGTTTAAGACGCTCCCGACGGGATTCACCCCTCCACTTT
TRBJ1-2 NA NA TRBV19 CASSIVFRWADYGYTF TGTGCCAGTAGTATAGTGTTTCGTTGGGCGGACTATGGCTACACCTTC
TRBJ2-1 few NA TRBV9 CASSVGALGNEQFF TGTGCCAGCAGCGTAGGCGCTCTAGGCAATGAGCAGTTCTTC
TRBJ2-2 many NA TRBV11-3 CASSLFSGPSTGELFF TGTGCCAGCAGCTTATTCTCCGGCCCTTCTACCGGGGAGCTGTTTTTT
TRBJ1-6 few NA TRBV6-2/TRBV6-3 CASSNQDVNSPLHF TGTGCCAGCTCCAACCAGGATGTAAATTCACCCCTCCACTTT
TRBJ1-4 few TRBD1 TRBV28 CASSSGQGRANEKLFF TGTGCCAGCAGTTCCGGACAGGGTCGGGCAAATGAAAAACTGTTTTTT
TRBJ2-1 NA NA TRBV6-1 CASRASGGGYEQFF TGTGCCAGCAGAGCGTCAGGGGGGGGCTATGAGCAGTTCTTC
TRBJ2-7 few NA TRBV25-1 CASTPTTAGAYEQYF TGTGCCAGCACCCCCACCACGGCGGGCGCCTACGAGCAGTACTTC
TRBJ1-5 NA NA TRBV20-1 CSFRVSNQPQHF TGCAGTTTCAGGGTTTCAAATCAGCCCCAGCATTTT
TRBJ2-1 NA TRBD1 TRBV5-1 CASSPGTGDNEQFF TGCGCCAGCAGCCCCGGGACAGGGGACAATGAGCAGTTCTTC
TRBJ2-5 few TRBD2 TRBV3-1 CASSQVLAGLTRETQYF TGTGCCAGCAGCCAAGTGTTAGCGGGGTTGACTAGGGAGACCCAGTACTTC
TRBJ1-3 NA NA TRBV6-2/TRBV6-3 CASSYDRWSSGNTIYF TGTGCCAGCAGTTATGACAGGTGGAGCTCTGGAAACACCATATATTTT
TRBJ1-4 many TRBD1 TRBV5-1 CASSFGQEAEKLFF TGCGCCAGCAGCTTTGGACAGGAGGCCGAAAAACTGTTTTTT
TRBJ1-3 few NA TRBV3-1 CASSQGDAGNTIYF TGTGCCAGCAGCCAAGGCGATGCTGGAAACACCATATATTTT